This T cell receptor beta chain was obtained from a study of beta chain features in type 1 diabetes. Across the study: Patient and healthy donor groups were alike in age, gender and cell yields.

One heparinised blood draw averaging roughly 100 mL was given by each donor. CD4+ naive, central memory, regulatory and stem cell-like memory cells were sorted via CD45RO/CCR7/CD25/CD127/CD95/CD27. cDNA synthesis used the whole RNA isolate, giving expressed TCRB sequences. Assay: immunoSEQ multiplex PCR; the TCRdb copy retains only in-frame clones and omits some. The sample lists some 45,000 clones, over 50% occurring once. CDR1 and CDR2 (germline): SGHDT, YYEEEE. This CDR3 is 13 amino acids long. V was trimmed by 5 bases and J by 7 bases, leaving 12 bases between them. The receptor was derived from a woman between 18 and 30 years old in good health. Sequences were obtained from Tregs from blood. The J gene is TRBJ2-2, the V gene TRBV5-6; D is possibly TRBD1 (5 bases). CDR3 DNA sequence: TGTGCCAGCAGTCTTCGCAGGGACGGGGAGCTGTTTTTT. It yields the protein CASSLRRDGELFF.